These 25 T cell receptor beta chains were all obtained from the same sample, sequenced in a study of identical twins (dated by TCRdb to between 2015 and 2016). Library prep was done by 5' RACE. The data were produced on an Illumina HiSeq 2000. TCRdb reprocessing: public reads trimmed at Q25 with fastp, clones called with MiXCR, in-frame beta chains kept. Each record represents a unique CDR3 protein, reported with the most common genes and DNA among its rows. The sample profile shows about 290,000 distinct CDR3 sequences; less than 9.5% of them were found once. Approximately 6.6% of the sample is in the top ten clones. These data are also associated with another study on yellow fever vaccine responses in identical twins.

The sequenced sample consisted of CD8+ T cells sorted from blood. The receptors were gathered from a woman younger than 35 in good health.

The chain recombines TRBV19 with TRBJ2-2; 11 nucleotides align to TRBD1. V was clipped by 7 bases and J by 7 bases; unmatched bases: 11. The germline V gene has CDR1 LNHDA and CDR2 SQIVND (reference sequence). The CDR3 contains 16 residues. CDR3 sequence: CASTPPWTGGIGELFF. DNA of the CDR3: TGTGCCAGTACCCCCCCATGGACAGGGGGCATCGGGGAGCTGTTTTTT.

This clonotype was recorded once. An end of the junction differs from the germline gene, which may be a read error. V and J are TRBV20-1 and TRBJ2-3; a weak D match, TRBD1 (5 bases). There are 16 residues in the CDR3. The germline CDR1 and CDR2 sequences are DFQATT and SNEGSKA (reference sequence). The CDR3 DNA is TGCAGTGCTAGAGTCTTAGATGGGGCTCTCACAGATACGCGGTATTTT. This codes for CSARVLDGALTDTRYF.

This clonotype was seen a few times. V and J are TRBV4-3 and TRBJ2-1; D is unresolved. This CDR3 has 14 amino acids. Germline-derived CDR1 and CDR2 are LGHNA and YSLEER. Trimming took 0 bases from V and 8 from J, leaving 11 bases between them. CDR3 amino acids: CASSQDGVGDEQFF. CDR3 bases: TGCGCCAGCAGCCAAGATGGAGTTGGAGATGAGCAGTTCTTC.

This clonotype was seen many times. This rearrangement joins TRBV6-5 to TRBJ2-2, with D tentatively TRBD1 (6 bases). Germline CDR1 MNHEY, CDR2 SVGAGI. CDR3 length: 14 residues. Trimming left V 0 bases short and J 5 bases short, with 7 bases between. The CDR3 DNA reads as TGTGCCAGCAGTTACTCTACAGGGACCGGGGAGCTGTTTTTT. It translates to CASSYSTGTGELFF.

The DNA of the CDR3 is TGTGCCACCAGCAGAGATCAGGGAGGGACTGAAGCTTTCTTT. Its translation is CATSRDQGGTEAFF. The V and J genes are TRBV15 and TRBJ1-1; D is perhaps TRBD1 (5 bases). The CDR3 has 14 residues. Germline CDR1 reads LNHNV; CDR2 reads YYDKDF (reference sequence). V lost 0 bases and J 5 bases, leaving 10 bases between the germline ends.

The gene calls are TRBV6-5 and TRBJ2-2, with unresolved D. With 8 bases removed from V and 0 bases from J, the gap between germline ends came to 19 bases. The CDR3 is made up of 17 amino acids. Germline V gives CDR1 MNHEY, CDR2 SVGAGI. The CDR3 coding sequence is TGTGCCAGCGGCTACTTTTTCGGCTACCCGAACACCGGGGAGCTGTTTTTT. This encodes CASGYFFGYPNTGELFF.

CDR3 residues: CATSDPRGYGADTQYF. Written as DNA, the CDR3 is TGTGCCACCAGTGACCCTAGGGGCTATGGGGCAGATACGCAGTATTTT. The chain links TRBV24-1 to TRBJ2-3; the D gene is possibly TRBD1 (5 bases). Germline CDR1 KGHDR, CDR2 SFDVKD. The CDR3 totals 16 residues. With 4 bases removed from V and 4 bases from J, the gap between germline ends came to 17 bases.

This clonotype was seen repeatedly, ten times or more. The chain employs TRBV7-6 and TRBJ2-3; 7 bases are shared with TRBD1. The CDR3 extends over 17 amino acids. Germline V gene lookup returns CDR1 SGHVS and CDR2 FNYEAQ. Trimming at V came to 6 bases and at J to 1 base, leaving 13 bases not matched to a gene. CDR3 DNA sequence: TGTGCCAGCAGTTACCACTCTACAGGGGTCGGCACAGATACGCAGTATTTT. Residues: CASSYHSTGVGTDTQYF.

The J gene is TRBJ2-1, the V gene TRBV19; 8 bases map to TRBD1. Germline V CDR1 and CDR2: LNHDA, SQIVND (reference sequence). Trimming cost V 5 bases and J 8 bases; bases outside gene matches: 8. The CDR3 has 14 residues. CDR3 region: CASSAFPDRDEQFF. The CDR3 DNA follows: TGTGCCAGTAGTGCCTTCCCGGACAGGGATGAGCAGTTCTTC.

This clonotype was counted at least ten times. The rearrangement uses TRBV6-4 and TRBJ2-7, with 7 positions matching TRBD2. CDR3 size: 16 residues. The germline V gene encodes CDR1 MRHNA and CDR2 SNTAGT. Germline trimming cut 2 bases from V and 3 bases from J; bases unmatched to any gene: 10. CDR3 in DNA: TGTGCCAGCAGTGACGGGCCAGCCGGGGAGGGCTACGAGCAGTACTTC. It specifies CASSDGPAGEGYEQYF.

The sample holds a few counts of this clonotype. The gene calls are TRBV20-1 and TRBJ2-5; 12 nucleotides align to TRBD2. The CDR3 consists of 17 residues. V gave up 2 bases and J gave up 5 bases; unmatched junction bases: 12. Germline V gene lookup returns CDR1 DFQATT and CDR2 SNEGSKA (reference sequence). CDR3 residues: CSARNGGLAGGDETQYF. The CDR3 region has the DNA TGCAGTGCTAGAAACGGGGGCCTAGCGGGAGGGGATGAGACCCAGTACTTC.

This clonotype has a handful of counts. CDR3 in amino acids: CASSLPASDTQYF. The CDR3 DNA reads as TGCGCCAGCAGCCTCCCAGCGTCGGATACGCAGTATTTT. This chain joins TRBV4-1 and TRBJ2-3; D unresolved. CDR1 is MGHRA and CDR2 is YSYEKL in the germline V gene. This CDR3 has 13 residues. The germline V and J ends were trimmed by 4 bases and 6 bases, with 11 bases remaining between them.

The sample holds many counts of this clonotype. This chain connects TRBV7-9 to TRBJ2-1, with D unclear. The germline CDR1 and CDR2 sequences are SEHNR and FQNEAQ (reference sequence). The CDR3 is 15 residues long. V was pared by 5 bases and J by 0 bases, with 11 bases between. CDR3 sequence: CASSKQEFSYNEQFF. In DNA, the CDR3 is TGTGCCAGCAGCAAACAAGAATTCTCCTACAATGAGCAGTTCTTC. Full variable domain (rest looked up from reference TRBV7-9 and TRBJ2-1): DTGVSQNPRHKITKRGQNVTFRCDPISEHNRLYWYRQTLGQGPEFLTYFQNEAQLEKSRLLSDRFSAERPKGSFSTLEIQRTEQGDSAMYLCASSKQEFSYNEQFFGPGTRLTVL.

This clonotype was picked up a small number of times. The rearrangement joins TRBV5-1 to TRBJ2-7; D is perhaps TRBD2 (6 bases). The CDR3 is 17 residues long. Per germline, CDR1 SGHRS and CDR2 YFSETQ. Trimming stripped 1 base from V and 2 bases from J, with 19 bases between. CDR3 nucleotide sequence: TGCGCCAGCAGCTTGAGGAGTGGGGACTCTATTACCTACGAGCAGTACTTC. Residues: CASSLRSGDSITYEQYF.

This clonotype showed up just a few times. The chain has TRBV10-3 and TRBJ2-6; no reliable D call. CDR3 length equals 16 residues. Trimming left V 6 bases short and J 0 bases short, with 12 bases between. Germline-derived CDR1 and CDR2 are ENHRY and SYGVKD. In nucleotides, the CDR3 is TGTGCCATCAGATACGTGGACCTCTCTGGGGCCAACGTCCTGACTTTC. Its protein is CAIRYVDLSGANVLTF.

The chain carries TRBV12-3 or TRBV12-4 and TRBJ2-1; 7 bases fit TRBD1. V gave up 6 bases and J gave up 14 bases; unmatched junction bases: 4. The CDR3 runs to 10 residues. The CDR3 nucleotides read TGTGCCAGCAGAGGGACAGAAGAGTTCTTC. It yields the protein CASRGTEEFF.

This clonotype occurred many times. V and J are TRBV7-9 and TRBJ2-7; D is undetermined. CDR3 size: 13 residues. The germline V and J ends were trimmed by 4 bases and 0 bases, with 7 bases remaining between them. Germline V gene data show CDR1 as SEHNR and CDR2 as FQNEAQ (reference sequence). DNA of the CDR3: TGTGCCAGCAGCTCCAAGGGCTCCTACGAGCAGTACTTC. Protein sequence: CASSSKGSYEQYF.

Ten or more counts support this clonotype. The chain links TRBV7-8 to TRBJ1-1; D is uncertain. This CDR3 contains 20 residues. Germline CDR1 SGHVS, CDR2 FQNEAQ. Trimming took 1 base from V and 1 from J, leaving 25 bases between them. CDR3 nucleotides: TGTGCCAGCAGCTTAGAGTGGAGCGCAGTATCTTTGTTAGGGAACACTGAAGCTTTCTTT. Protein product: CASSLEWSAVSLLGNTEAFF.

This clonotype was observed at least ten times. The gene calls are TRBV12-3 or TRBV12-4 and TRBJ2-7; D call uncertain. This CDR3 is built from 14 residues. Trimming took off 3 bases at V and 2 bases at J, with 11 bases between the two ends. The CDR3 DNA sequence: TGTGCCAGCAGTTTCGTAGGGAACCCCTACGAGCAGTACTTC. Encoded protein: CASSFVGNPYEQYF.

There are many counts of this clonotype. The rearrangement joins TRBV11-1 to TRBJ1-1; D may be TRBD1 (5 bases). Germline V CDR1 and CDR2: SGHAT, FQDESV (reference sequence). The CDR3 totals 18 residues. Deletions cut 4 bases from V and 2 bases from J, with 23 bases between. The chain's CDR3 is CASSSTRMLRQPNTEAFF. Written as DNA, the CDR3 is TGTGCCAGCAGCTCGACCAGAATGCTTCGACAGCCCAACACTGAAGCTTTCTTT.

Comments on this clonotype: Being one base from a much bigger clone, this may be a read error. V gene TRBV6-2 or TRBV6-3 combines with J gene TRBJ2-7; either TRBD1 or TRBD2 may supply D (5 bases each). The V gene lost 2 bases and the J gene lost 4 bases, with 21 bases spanning the gap. Germline values: CDR1 MNHEY, CDR2 SVGEGT. The CDR3 loop spans 17 amino acids. DNA of the CDR3: TGTGCCAGCAGTTACACCCCCGGGGAACAGGTGTATTACGAGCAGTACTTC. Its translation is CASSYTPGEQVYYEQYF.

There are many counts of this clonotype. This chain uses TRBV5-1 with TRBJ2-7; 8 bases agree with TRBD1. This CDR3 spans 13 amino acids. Trimming took 6 bases from V and 3 from J; bases not matched to a gene: 5. The germline V gene encodes CDR1 SGHRS and CDR2 YFSETQ. CDR3 bases: TGCGCCAGCACCGATGACAGGGGCTACGAGCAGTACTTC. It is translated as CASTDDRGYEQYF.

There are a few counts of this clonotype. The chain links TRBV29-1 to TRBJ1-2, with D unresolved. From germline, CDR1 is SQVTM and CDR2 ANQGSEA. The CDR3 has 12 residues. The V end lost 0 bases, the J end lost 8 bases, and 10 bases lay between the germline ends. CDR3 in amino acids: CSVEDIQSGYTF. In DNA, the CDR3 is TGCAGCGTTGAAGACATCCAGTCCGGCTACACCTTC.

This rearrangement joins TRBV9 to TRBJ2-7; 10 positions agree with TRBD1. This CDR3 comprises 16 residues. From germline, CDR1 is SGDLS and CDR2 YYNGEE. V dropped 3 bases and J dropped 10; count of bases not matched to a gene: 16. The CDR3 DNA reads TGTGCCAGCAGCGCTTACCCGGGACAGGGGTCGTTAGAACAGTACTTC. This sequence encodes CASSAYPGQGSLEQYF.

This clonotype was picked up a small number of times. The chain is built from TRBV4-2 and TRBJ1-5; no clear D gene. Germline loops: CDR1 LGHNA, CDR2 YNFKEQ. V was pared by 2 bases and J by 4 bases, with 6 bases between. The CDR3 totals 13 residues. The CDR3 region has the DNA TGTGCCAGCAGCCAACTACAGAATCAGCCCCAGCATTTT. Its translation is CASSQLQNQPQHF.